This T cell receptor (beta chain) was observed in a study of blood T cell repertoires in COVID-19. The authors' processing: For nucleated cells, counts were estimated from reference gene primer amplification. Profiled with immunoSEQ multiplex PCR; TCRdb holds only in-frame clones, not every one. D and trimming were read from the DNA, whereas the V and J calls and clone size are those reported in that table. The sample consists of around 34,000 clones, more than 80% of them appearing once. V lost 6 bases and J 8 bases, leaving 10 bases between the germline ends. The length of the CDR3 is 11 residues. Germline CDR1 is SNHLY and CDR2 is FYNNEI. This clone has a handful of counts.

The receptor was isolated from a woman aged 70-85 years with acute or convalescent COVID-19. The gene calls are TRBV2 and TRBJ2-5, with D possibly being TRBD1 (5 bases). The sample comprised peripheral blood. CDR3 region: CASSAQETQYF. The CDR3 DNA is TGTGCCAGCAGCGCACAGGAAACCCAGTACTTC.